This section outlines one TCR beta chain sequence together with its context. There is no known antigen for this receptor. This could be a read error, since a much larger clone is one nucleotide away. This sample is part of a study of T cells in Graves' hyperthyroidism and ophthalmopathy (dated by TCRdb to between 2017 and 2020). Broadly, across the study: Peripheral blood was collected at initial diagnosis, before any treatment. Thyroid tissue and blood T-cell repertoires from over 5 Graves' hyperthyroidism patients were also compared in the study. The approximately 95 discovery patients were divided at random into training and test sets in a 7:3 ratio. According to the paper, TCR Vbeta CDR3 sequencing was carried out on some 140 peripheral blood samples, which came from 40 to 45 ophthalmopathy, under 80 hyperthyroidism and roughly 17 progressor patients. TCR V-J signatures able to tell the groups apart were searched for in a discovery cohort of approximately 95 patients, of whom more than 40 had Graves' ophthalmopathy and 57 had stable Graves' hyperthyroidism. After blood sampling, hyperthyroidism patients were treated with methimazole at a starting dose of 30 mg daily, and ophthalmopathy patients were treated with high-dose intravenous methylprednisolone. Prospective prediction of ophthalmopathy was tested in an independent validation cohort of some 20 hyperthyroidism patients and roughly 16 patients who later progressed to ophthalmopathy.

Here is what the overall study found, with its caveats: Ophthalmopathy was separated from stable hyperthyroidism by a 13 V-J signature model, with approximately 90% sensitivity and approximately 81% specificity obtained in cross-validation and 80%/75% obtained in testing. Most expanded thyroid clonotypes (frequency above 0.001) were also found in blood, which suggests that blood repertoires may mirror thyroid immune responses. Sample size was not statistically predetermined, and blinding of investigators to group allocation was not performed. During validation, the model predicted progression to ophthalmopathy a median of about 6.5 months ahead of onset, with more than 55% sensitivity and less than 85% specificity.

TCR beta CDR3 regions were amplified from RNA transcripts. The first round of RT-PCR for the TCR CDR3 was performed with the HTBI primer set and the Qiagen OneStep RT-PCR kit. Libraries were constructed in a second round of multiplex PCR, after which size selection and purification were carried out. Libraries were sequenced paired-end with 100 bp reads on an Illumina HiSeq2000. Regarding the original processing steps: SOAPnuke was used to process the raw data, throwing out any read that contained adapters or uncalled bases, had a mean Phred below 15, or lacked an exact constant-primer or identifier match. High-quality paired reads were merged using COPE v1.2.5, and each unique nucleotide sequence was defined as a clonotype. MiTCR v1.1 was used to align clonotypes to the IMGT TRBV, TRBD and TRBJ reference segments. Analysis was restricted to V-J combinations with a frequency above 0.0001, which covered approximately 99% of repertoires. The TCS score was defined as the ratio of F50 (clonal expansion) to E x V (chaos), calculated using BLOSUM62-based TCRdist between CDR3 peptides within each V-J. Welch's t-statistics and random forest reduced roughly 530 V-J features to 10 to 15, which were used in a naive Bayes classifier (R e1071). The raw public data were reprocessed by TCRdb itself: fastp quality trimming at Q25, MiXCR clonotype calling, in-frame beta chains only. CDR3 protein duplicates are merged, each entry listing the most common genes and DNA. These V and J calls rely on TCRdb rather than the paper's analysis. The sample table records around 200,000 distinct CDR3 sequences; 15% to 20% of these occur just once. The ten largest clonotypes hold roughly 32% of the sample.

A patient counted as having stable Graves' hyperthyroidism if no progression to ophthalmopathy occurred over 18 months of follow-up. Hyperthyroidism patients were newly diagnosed, had a disease duration of under 2 months, and were aged 18 to 65 years. Any patient with an uncontrolled infection, another autoimmune disease, pregnancy or lactation was excluded. Diagnoses relied on clinical symptoms, serum thyroxine and TRAb, thyroid ultrasound and orbital computed tomography. Ficoll-Paque density gradient centrifugation was used to isolate PBMCs from approximately 10 ml of fresh peripheral blood. Total RNA was extracted using Trizol reagent, and RNA quality was assessed on an Agilent 2100 Bioanalyzer. For CDR1 and CDR2, the germline V gene lists SGHTA and FQGNSA. Including cysteine and phenylalanine, the CDR3 has 14 amino acids. Kept here is only the CDR3 DNA, which spans 42 bases and is read in frame from base 1. V is pared back by 4 bases and J by 5 bases, with 12 bases lying between the germline termini.

The chain was built from TRBV7-2 and TRBJ1-5, with the D gene too uncertain to name. Specimen: blood. This receptor was obtained from a woman aged 45-65 years with Graves' hyperthyroidism. The CDR3 has the sequence CASSWGGVDQPQHF. Read as DNA, the sequence is TGTGCCAGCAGCTGGGGAGGCGTCGATCAGCCCCAGCATTTT.